This entry lists 18 T cell receptor beta chains sequenced from one sample in a study of OX40 agonist ivuxolimab in advanced cancers. This table comes from immunoSEQ multiplex PCR, and its TCRdb copy is limited to in-frame clones, with some not included. Found here are 100,000 to 150,000 clones, approximately 92% of them singletons; the top ten hold 0.15% to 0.17%. The sequences come from CD4+ or CD8+ T cells sorted from blood, collected in a trial of the OX40 agonist ivuxolimab. The receptors here all came from an adult with an advanced solid tumor such as melanoma, head and neck, liver or kidney cancer.

The chain combines TRBV9 with TRBJ2-7; D is possibly TRBD2 (5 bases). The CDR3 length is 15 residues. Trimming left V 4 bases short and J 1 base short, with 15 bases between. Germline lookup yields CDR1 SGDLS and CDR2 YYNGEE. The CDR3 reads CASSPRLAESYEQYF. In DNA, the CDR3 is TGTGCCAGCAGCCCCCGGCTAGCTGAATCCTACGAGCAGTACTTC.

The rearrangement uses TRBV14 and TRBJ2-3; 16 bases line up with TRBD2. The germline gives CDR1 SGHDN, CDR2 FVKESK. The CDR3 runs 19 residues. Trimming at V came to 3 bases and at J to 4 bases, leaving 10 bases not matched to a gene. CDR3 bases: TGTGCCAGCAGCCAGCTGCTGGGACTAGCGGGGGGGCCCGCAGATACGCAGTATTTT. Translated, it gives CASSQLLGLAGGPADTQYF.

The V call is TRBV28, the J call TRBJ1-2; no clear D gene. CDR1 and CDR2 (germline): MDHEN, SYDVKM. The length of the CDR3 is 13 residues. V lost 6 bases and J 3 bases, leaving 11 bases between the germline ends. CDR3 in DNA: TGTGCCAGCAGAACCTCAGGAGACTATGGCTACACCTTC. It yields the protein CASRTSGDYGYTF.

J is TRBJ2-1 and V is TRBV6-1; 10 bases fit TRBD2. The CDR3 runs to 15 residues. V lost 3 bases to trimming and J lost 9 bases; unmatched junction nucleotides: 8. Germline lookup yields CDR1 MNHNS and CDR2 SASEGT. The CDR3 nucleotides read TGTGCCAGCAGTGAGCTACTAGCGGGGATCACTGAGCAGTTCTTC. Its translation: CASSELLAGITEQFF.

The V call is TRBV9, the J call TRBJ1-2; 7 bases map to TRBD1. The germline V gene has CDR1 SGDLS and CDR2 YYNGEE. This CDR3 contains 13 residues. V shed 4 bases and J 4 bases; nucleotides not matched to a gene: 4. CDR3 in amino acids: CASSLGQVYGYTF. The CDR3 bases are TGTGCCAGCAGCCTCGGACAGGTCTATGGCTACACCTTC.

This chain joins TRBV5-4 and TRBJ1-4, with D hard to call. V lost 0 bases and J 8 bases, leaving 8 bases between the germline ends. The CDR3 has 13 residues. Germline V gene sequence: CDR1 SGHNT, CDR2 YYREEE (reference sequence). The DNA of the CDR3 is TGTGCCAGCAGCTTGGGACGCGACGAAAAACTGTTTTTT. Protein: CASSLGRDEKLFF.

The chain combines TRBV11-3 with TRBJ1-3; D is undetermined. The V and J ends lost 5 bases and 4 bases respectively, with 9 bases between them. The CDR3 contains 13 residues. Germline V gene sequence: CDR1 SGHNT, CDR2 YENEEA. DNA for the CDR3: TGTGCCAGCAGCCCAAACACGGGAAACACCATATATTTT. Protein sequence: CASSPNTGNTIYF.

V gene TRBV6-1 combines with J gene TRBJ2-5; D not certain. V was shortened by 3 bases and J by 7 bases, with 12 bases between the two germline ends. This CDR3 contains 13 residues. Germline CDR1 MNHNS, CDR2 SASEGT. In DNA form, the CDR3 reads TGTGCCAGCAGTGACAGAGTCTCGGGGACCCAGTACTTC. This codes for CASSDRVSGTQYF.

The V call is TRBV4-2, the J call TRBJ1-2; weak D call: TRBD1 (6 bases). V shed 1 base and J shed 7 bases, with 19 bases lying between them. Germline V gene sequence: CDR1 LGHNA, CDR2 YNFKEQ. This CDR3 has 16 amino acids. For the CDR3, the DNA is TGTGCCAGCAGCCAAGGACTAAACAGGGCAGTTTTTGGCTACACCTTC. It translates to CASSQGLNRAVFGYTF.

The chain has TRBV7-7 and TRBJ2-5; D call uncertain. Trimming pared 7 bases from V and 5 bases from J, leaving 14 bases between. From germline, CDR1 is SSHAT and CDR2 FNYEAQ (reference sequence). This CDR3 has 13 residues. The CDR3 spells CASTPLVLETQYF. CDR3 in DNA: TGTGCCAGCACCCCCTTGGTACTGGAGACCCAGTACTTC.

This rearrangement joins TRBV9 to TRBJ2-7; D remains unclear. The V end lost 3 bases, the J end lost 2 bases, and 9 bases lay between the germline ends. The V gene's germline CDR1 is SGDLS and CDR2 YYNGEE. The CDR3 has 13 residues. CDR3 sequence (DNA): TGTGCCAGCAGCGGAGGACCCACCTACGAGCAGTACTTC. This sequence encodes CASSGGPTYEQYF. Variable domain in full (rest from reference TRBV9 and TRBJ2-7): DSGVTQTPKHLITATGQRVTLRCSPRSGDLSVYWYQQSLDQGLQFLIQYYNGEERAKGNILERFSAQQFPDLHSELNLSSLELGDSALYFCASSGGPTYEQYFGPGTRLTVT.

The chain combines TRBV14 with TRBJ2-3; possible D gene TRBD2, 7 bases. V gave up 4 bases and J gave up 2 bases, with 16 bases separating them. Germline CDR1 is SGHDN and CDR2 is FVKESK. The CDR3 runs to 16 residues. The CDR3 DNA sequence: TGTGCCAGCAGCCCGCCGGGGGGCAGGTACACAGATACGCAGTATTTT. Translated, it gives CASSPPGGRYTDTQYF.

This clone has more than one count but fewer than ten. The chain is built from TRBV11-3 and TRBJ2-2; 7 bases match TRBD1. The V gene's germline CDR1 is SGHNT and CDR2 YENEEA. The CDR3 runs 18 residues. V lost 5 bases and J lost 7; bases outside the gene matches: 19. CDR3 region: CASSPGQRLRVDHGELFF. As DNA, the CDR3 is TGTGCCAGCAGCCCGGGACAGAGGCTGAGGGTTGACCACGGGGAGCTGTTTTTT.

This clone was observed a single time. The chain employs TRBV28 and TRBJ1-1; no firm D call. V was shortened by 7 bases and J by 4 bases, with 22 bases between the two germline ends. CDR1 is MDHEN, CDR2 SYDVKM, per germline. The CDR3 is 16 residues long. CDR3 loop: CASNPGEARGSTEAFF. Here the CDR3 DNA reads TGTGCCAGCAATCCCGGAGAGGCTCGGGGAAGCACTGAAGCTTTCTTT.

This clone was detected only once. J is TRBJ2-1 and V is TRBV7-3; maybe TRBD2 (5 bases). The CDR3 length is 12 residues. Germline V CDR1 and CDR2: SGHTA, FQGTGA. V lost 5 bases to trimming and J lost 13 bases, with 15 bases between them. The CDR3 loop is CASSPAGESQFF. CDR3 bases: TGTGCCAGCAGCCCAGCCGGGGAGAGCCAGTTCTTC. Full variable domain (rest looked up from reference TRBV7-3 and TRBJ2-1): GAGVSQTPSNKVTEKGKYVELRCDPISGHTALYWYRQSLGQGPEFLIYFQGTGAADDSGLPNDRFFAVRPEGSVSTLKIQRTERGDSAVYLCASSPAGESQFFGPGTRLTVL.

The chain carries TRBV10-1 and TRBJ2-2; possible D gene TRBD2, 5 bases. The CDR3 has 14 amino acids. Germline-derived CDR1 and CDR2 are WNHNN and SYGVQD (reference sequence). V was cut by 6 bases and J by 3 bases, with 11 bases left in between. This chain's CDR3 is CASRPLRDTGELFF. The CDR3 nucleotides are TGCGCCAGCAGACCCTTGAGGGACACCGGGGAGCTGTTTTTT.

The J gene is TRBJ2-1, the V gene TRBV7-3, with TRBD2 matching over 12 bases. CDR1 SGHTA and CDR2 FQGTGA come from the germline V gene. The CDR3 spans 15 residues. V dropped 3 bases and J dropped 4; count of bases not matched to a gene: 1. CDR3 region: CASSFTSGGYNEQFF. CDR3 sequence (DNA): TGTGCCAGCAGCTTTACTAGCGGGGGGTACAATGAGCAGTTCTTC.

The chain employs TRBV28 and TRBJ2-5, with D possibly being TRBD2 (6 bases). The CDR3 contains 15 residues. V was shortened by 3 bases and J by 4 bases, with 15 bases between the two germline ends. Germline V gene lookup returns CDR1 MDHEN and CDR2 SYDVKM. CDR3 sequence: CASSFLGAGGETQYF. The CDR3 coding sequence is TGTGCCAGCAGTTTTCTTGGGGCCGGGGGAGAGACCCAGTACTTC.